These T cell receptor beta chains were read from a single sample in a study of blood T cells in healthy people across ages. One entry per CDR3 protein, called by TCRdb with MiXCR from the 5' RACE reads. The sample includes about 670,000 distinct CDR3 sequences, around 50% seen only once; the top ten take roughly 13%. Material for sequencing was blood. The source of these receptors is a woman of 80 years or more in good health. CDR3s leave out the opening cysteine and the closing phenylalanine or tryptophan. A D gene is named only where the DNA matches it firmly.

TRBD1 TRBV12-3/TRBV12-4 11 ASKQGDTGELF
- TRBV12-3/TRBV12-4 11 ASSFRQGTEAF
- TRBV9 12 ASSVADNSYEQY
- TRBV28 13 ASTSQGLSNQPQH
- TRBV6-2/TRBV6-3 12 ASRPPGATYEQY
- TRBV14 13 ASSGFMTVNYGYT
- TRBV30 9 AWSAGAGYT
- TRBV24-1 13 ATSDGGTAKETQY
TRBD1 TRBV28 14 ASSPPGQGINSPLH
- TRBV10-3 11 AITVGLGETQY
TRBD2 TRBV24-1 13 ATSELAGGPETQY
- TRBV5-1 10 ASSLASAEAF
- TRBV25-1 14 ASSDAGRMYQETQY
TRBD1 TRBV12-3/TRBV12-4 12 ASSSLTGTQPQH
TRBD1 TRBV28 12 ASGRDRGGTEAF
- TRBV7-6 11 ASSLDLYDIQY
- TRBV7-9 13 ASSPTGGVTDTQY
- TRBV12-3/TRBV12-4 16 ASSVLGGSGSTNYGYT
- TRBV29-1 11 SGESHPVGEAF
TRBD1 TRBV29-1 11 SVEGQELGAQY